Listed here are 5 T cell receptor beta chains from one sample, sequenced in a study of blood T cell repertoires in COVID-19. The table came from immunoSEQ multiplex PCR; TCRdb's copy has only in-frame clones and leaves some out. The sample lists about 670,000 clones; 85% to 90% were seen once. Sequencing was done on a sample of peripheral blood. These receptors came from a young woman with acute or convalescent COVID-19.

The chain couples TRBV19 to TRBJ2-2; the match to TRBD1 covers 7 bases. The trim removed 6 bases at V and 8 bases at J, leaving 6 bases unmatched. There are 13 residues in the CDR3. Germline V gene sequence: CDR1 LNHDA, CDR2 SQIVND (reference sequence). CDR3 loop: CASRRTGQGELFF. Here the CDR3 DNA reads TGTGCCAGTAGGAGGACAGGCCAAGGGGAGCTGTTTTTT.

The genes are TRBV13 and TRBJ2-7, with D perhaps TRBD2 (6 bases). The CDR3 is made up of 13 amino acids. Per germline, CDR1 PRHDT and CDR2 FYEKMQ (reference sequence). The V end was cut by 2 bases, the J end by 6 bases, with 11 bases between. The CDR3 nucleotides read TGTGCCAGCAGCTTACAGGGCGGGATCGAGCAGTACTTC. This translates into CASSLQGGIEQYF.

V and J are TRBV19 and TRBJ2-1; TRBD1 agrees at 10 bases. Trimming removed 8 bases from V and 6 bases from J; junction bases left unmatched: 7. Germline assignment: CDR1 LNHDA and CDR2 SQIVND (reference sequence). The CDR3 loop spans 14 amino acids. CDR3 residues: CASGRTGGFNEQFF. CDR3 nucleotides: TGTGCCAGTGGACGGACAGGGGGTTTCAATGAGCAGTTCTTC.

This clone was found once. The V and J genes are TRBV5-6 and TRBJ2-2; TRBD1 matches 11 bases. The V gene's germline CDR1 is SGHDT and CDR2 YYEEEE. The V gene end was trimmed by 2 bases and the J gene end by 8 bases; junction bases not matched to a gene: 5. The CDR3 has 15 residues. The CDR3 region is CASSFGTGGSGELFF. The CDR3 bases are TGTGCCAGCAGCTTCGGGACAGGGGGTAGTGGGGAGCTGTTTTTT.

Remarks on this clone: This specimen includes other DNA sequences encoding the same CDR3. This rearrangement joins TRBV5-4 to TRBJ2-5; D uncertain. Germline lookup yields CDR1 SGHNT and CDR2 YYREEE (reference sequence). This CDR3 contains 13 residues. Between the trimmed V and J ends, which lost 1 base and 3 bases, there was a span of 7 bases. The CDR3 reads CASSLWAEETQYF. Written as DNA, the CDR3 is TGTGCCAGCAGCTTGTGGGCCGAAGAGACCCAGTACTTC.